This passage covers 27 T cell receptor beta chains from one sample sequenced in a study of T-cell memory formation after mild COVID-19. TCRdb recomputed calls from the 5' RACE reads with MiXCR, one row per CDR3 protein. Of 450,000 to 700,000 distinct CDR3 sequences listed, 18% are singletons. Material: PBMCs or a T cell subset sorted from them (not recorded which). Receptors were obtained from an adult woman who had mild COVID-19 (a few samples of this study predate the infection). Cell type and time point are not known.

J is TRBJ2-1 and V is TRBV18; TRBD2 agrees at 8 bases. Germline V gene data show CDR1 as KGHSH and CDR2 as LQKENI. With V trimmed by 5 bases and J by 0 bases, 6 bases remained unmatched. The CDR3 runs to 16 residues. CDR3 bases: TGTGCCAGCTCAACCTTAGCGGGGAGCTCCTACAATGAGCAGTTCTTC. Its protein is CASSTLAGSSYNEQFF.

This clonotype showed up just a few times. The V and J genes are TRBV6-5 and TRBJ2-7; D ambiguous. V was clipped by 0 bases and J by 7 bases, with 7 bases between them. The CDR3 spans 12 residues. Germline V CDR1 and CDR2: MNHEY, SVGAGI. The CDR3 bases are TGTGCCAGCAGTTACTCCTGGGGTGAGCAGTACTTC. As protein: CASSYSWGEQYF.

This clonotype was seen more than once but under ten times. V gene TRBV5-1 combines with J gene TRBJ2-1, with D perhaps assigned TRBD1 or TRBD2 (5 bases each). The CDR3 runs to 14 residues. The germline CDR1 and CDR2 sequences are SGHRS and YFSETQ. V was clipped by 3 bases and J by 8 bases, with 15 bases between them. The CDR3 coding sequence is TGCGCCAGCAGCTCCCGGGACCAGGACGATGAGCAGTTCTTC. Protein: CASSSRDQDDEQFF.

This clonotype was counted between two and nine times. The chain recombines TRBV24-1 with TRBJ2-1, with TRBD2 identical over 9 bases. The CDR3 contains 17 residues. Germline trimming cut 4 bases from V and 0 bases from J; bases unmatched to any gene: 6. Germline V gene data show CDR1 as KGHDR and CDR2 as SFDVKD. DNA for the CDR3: TGTGCCACCAGTGAACTAGCGGGCACTAGCTCCTACAATGAGCAGTTCTTC. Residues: CATSELAGTSSYNEQFF.

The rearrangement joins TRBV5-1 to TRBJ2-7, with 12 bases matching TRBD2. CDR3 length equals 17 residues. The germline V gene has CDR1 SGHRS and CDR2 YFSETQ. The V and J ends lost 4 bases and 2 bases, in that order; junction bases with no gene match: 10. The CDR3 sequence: CASSGTSGGPFPYEQYF. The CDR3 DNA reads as TGCGCCAGCAGCGGAACTAGCGGGGGGCCGTTCCCCTACGAGCAGTACTTC.

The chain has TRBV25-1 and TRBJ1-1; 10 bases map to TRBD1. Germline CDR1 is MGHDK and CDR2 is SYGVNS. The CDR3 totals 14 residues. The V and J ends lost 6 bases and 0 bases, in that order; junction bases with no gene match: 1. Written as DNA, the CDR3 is TGTGCCAGCAGAGGGACAGGGGTGAACACTGAAGCTTTCTTT. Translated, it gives CASRGTGVNTEAFF.

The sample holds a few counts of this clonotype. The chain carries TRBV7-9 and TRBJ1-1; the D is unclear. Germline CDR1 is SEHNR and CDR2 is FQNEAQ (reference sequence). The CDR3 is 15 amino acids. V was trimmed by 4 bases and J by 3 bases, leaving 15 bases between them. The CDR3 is CASSSGVRRHTEAFF. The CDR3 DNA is TGTGCCAGCAGCTCCGGGGTTCGAAGGCACACTGAAGCTTTCTTT.

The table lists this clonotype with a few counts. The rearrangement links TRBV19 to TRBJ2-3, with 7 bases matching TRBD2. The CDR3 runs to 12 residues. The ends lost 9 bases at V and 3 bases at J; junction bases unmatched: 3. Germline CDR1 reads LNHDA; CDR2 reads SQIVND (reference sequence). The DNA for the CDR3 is TGTGCCAGCCGGGAGGCGACAGATACGCAGTATTTT. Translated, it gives CASREATDTQYF.

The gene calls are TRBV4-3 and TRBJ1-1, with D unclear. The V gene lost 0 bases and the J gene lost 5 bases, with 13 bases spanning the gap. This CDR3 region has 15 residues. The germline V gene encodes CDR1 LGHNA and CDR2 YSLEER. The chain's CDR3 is CASSQDRKGVTEAFF. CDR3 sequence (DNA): TGCGCCAGCAGCCAAGATCGAAAGGGTGTAACTGAAGCTTTCTTT.

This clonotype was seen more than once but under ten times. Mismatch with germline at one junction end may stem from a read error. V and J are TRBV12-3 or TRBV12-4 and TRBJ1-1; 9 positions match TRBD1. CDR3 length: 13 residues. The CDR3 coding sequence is TGCGCCCTGGGACAGGGCCTTGGCACTGAAGCTTTCTTT. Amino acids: CALGQGLGTEAFF.

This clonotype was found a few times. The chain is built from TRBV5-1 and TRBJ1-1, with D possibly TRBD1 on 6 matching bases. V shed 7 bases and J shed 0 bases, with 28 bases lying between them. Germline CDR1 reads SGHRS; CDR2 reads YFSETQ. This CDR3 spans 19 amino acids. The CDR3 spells CASAFRYLRQGRLNTEAFF. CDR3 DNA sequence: TGCGCCAGCGCATTCAGGTATCTACGCCAGGGGAGGTTGAACACTGAAGCTTTCTTT.

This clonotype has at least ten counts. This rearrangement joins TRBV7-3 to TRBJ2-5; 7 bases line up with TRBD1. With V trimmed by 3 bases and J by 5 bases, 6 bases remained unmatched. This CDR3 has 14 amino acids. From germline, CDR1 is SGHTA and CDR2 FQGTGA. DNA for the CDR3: TGTGCCAGCAGCTTGCCCGGGACAGCCGAGACCCAGTACTTC. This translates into CASSLPGTAETQYF.

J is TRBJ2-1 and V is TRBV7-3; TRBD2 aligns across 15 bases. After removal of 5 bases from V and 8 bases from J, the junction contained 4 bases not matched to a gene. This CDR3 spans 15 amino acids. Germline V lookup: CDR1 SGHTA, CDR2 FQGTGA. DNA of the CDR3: TGTGCCAGCAGCCCTTGGACTAGCGGGAGGGATGAGCAGTTCTTC. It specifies CASSPWTSGRDEQFF.

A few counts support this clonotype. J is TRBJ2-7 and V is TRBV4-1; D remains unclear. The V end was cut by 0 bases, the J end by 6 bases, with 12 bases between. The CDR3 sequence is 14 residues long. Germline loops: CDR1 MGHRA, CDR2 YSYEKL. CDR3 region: CASSQDASVSEQYF. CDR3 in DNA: TGCGCCAGCAGCCAAGATGCATCGGTATCCGAGCAGTACTTC.

CDR3 sequence reads: CASSRLALGTNNEQFF. The CDR3 DNA is TGTGCCAGCAGCCGACTAGCTTTGGGCACTAACAATGAGCAGTTCTTC. The chain carries TRBV7-2 and TRBJ2-1; TRBD2 matches 7 bases. J lost 5 bases, V lost 5 bases, and 12 bases had no gene match. The CDR3 sequence is 16 residues long. Germline V CDR1 and CDR2: SGHTA, FQGNSA.

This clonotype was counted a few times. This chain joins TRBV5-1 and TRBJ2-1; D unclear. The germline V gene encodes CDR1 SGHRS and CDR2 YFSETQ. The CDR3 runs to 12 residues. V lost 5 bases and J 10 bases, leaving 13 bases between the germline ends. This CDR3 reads CASRSEWGEQFF. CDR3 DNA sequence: TGCGCCAGCAGAAGCGAATGGGGAGAGCAGTTCTTC.

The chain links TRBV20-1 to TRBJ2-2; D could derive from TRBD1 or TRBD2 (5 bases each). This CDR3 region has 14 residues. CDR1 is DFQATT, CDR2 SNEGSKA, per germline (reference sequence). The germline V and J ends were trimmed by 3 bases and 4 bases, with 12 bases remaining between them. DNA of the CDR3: TGCAGTGCTAGCCCTGGGACGAGCACCGGGGAGCTGTTTTTT. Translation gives CSASPGTSTGELFF.

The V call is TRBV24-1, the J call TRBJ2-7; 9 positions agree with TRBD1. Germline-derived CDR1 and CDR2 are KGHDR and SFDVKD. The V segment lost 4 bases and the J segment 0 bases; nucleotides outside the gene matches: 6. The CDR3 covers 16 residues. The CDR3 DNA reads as TGTGCCACCAGTGACCCCCGGACAGGGGACTCCTACGAGCAGTACTTC. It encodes CATSDPRTGDSYEQYF.

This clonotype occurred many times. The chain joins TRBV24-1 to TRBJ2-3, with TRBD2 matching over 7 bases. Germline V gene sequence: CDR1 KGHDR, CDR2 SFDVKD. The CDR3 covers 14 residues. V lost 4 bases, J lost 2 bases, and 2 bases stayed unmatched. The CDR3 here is CATSERDYTDTQYF. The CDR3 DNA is TGTGCCACCAGTGAACGGGACTACACAGATACGCAGTATTTT.

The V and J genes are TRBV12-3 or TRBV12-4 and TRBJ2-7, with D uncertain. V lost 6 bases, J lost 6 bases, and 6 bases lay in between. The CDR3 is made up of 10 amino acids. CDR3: CASSILEQYF. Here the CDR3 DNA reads TGTGCCAGCAGCATTCTCGAGCAGTACTTC.

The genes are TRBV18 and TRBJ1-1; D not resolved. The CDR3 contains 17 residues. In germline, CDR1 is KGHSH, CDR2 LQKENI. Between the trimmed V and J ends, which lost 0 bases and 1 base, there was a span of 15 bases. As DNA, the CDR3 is TGTGCCAGCTCACCACCCCCTACCTGGACGGCGAACACTGAAGCTTTCTTT. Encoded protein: CASSPPPTWTANTEAFF.

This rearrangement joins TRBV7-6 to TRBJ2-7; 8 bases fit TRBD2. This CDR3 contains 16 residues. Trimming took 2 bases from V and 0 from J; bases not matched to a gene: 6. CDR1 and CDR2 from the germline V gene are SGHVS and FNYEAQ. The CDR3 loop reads CASSLSREAPSYEQYF. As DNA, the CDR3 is TGTGCCAGCAGCTTATCGCGGGAGGCCCCCTCCTACGAGCAGTACTTC.

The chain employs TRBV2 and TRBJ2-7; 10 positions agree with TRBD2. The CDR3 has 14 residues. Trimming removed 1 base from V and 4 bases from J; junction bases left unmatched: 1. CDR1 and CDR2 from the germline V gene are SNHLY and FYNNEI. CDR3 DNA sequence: TGTGCCAGCAGTGAAGTAGCGGGGGGATACGAGCAGTACTTC. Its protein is CASSEVAGGYEQYF.

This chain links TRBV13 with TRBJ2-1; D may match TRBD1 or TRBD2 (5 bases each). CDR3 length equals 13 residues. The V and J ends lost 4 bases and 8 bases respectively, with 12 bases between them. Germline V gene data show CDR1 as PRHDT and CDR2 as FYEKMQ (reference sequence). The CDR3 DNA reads TGTGCCAGCAGCTGGGACCCCGAGGATGAGCAGTTCTTC. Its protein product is CASSWDPEDEQFF.

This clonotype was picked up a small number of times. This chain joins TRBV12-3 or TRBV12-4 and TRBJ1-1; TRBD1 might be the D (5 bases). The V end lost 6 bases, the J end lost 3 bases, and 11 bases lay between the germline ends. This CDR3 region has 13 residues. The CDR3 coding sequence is TGTGCCAGCAGGAGACTGGGGGACACTGAAGCTTTCTTT. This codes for CASRRLGDTEAFF.

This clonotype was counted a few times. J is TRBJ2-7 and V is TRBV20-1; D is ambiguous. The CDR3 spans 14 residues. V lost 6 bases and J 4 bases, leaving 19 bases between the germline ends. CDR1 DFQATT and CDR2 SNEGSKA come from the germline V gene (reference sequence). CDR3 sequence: CSASGGRTRYEQYF. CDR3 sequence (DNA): TGCAGTGCCTCCGGCGGACGAACGAGGTACGAGCAGTACTTC.

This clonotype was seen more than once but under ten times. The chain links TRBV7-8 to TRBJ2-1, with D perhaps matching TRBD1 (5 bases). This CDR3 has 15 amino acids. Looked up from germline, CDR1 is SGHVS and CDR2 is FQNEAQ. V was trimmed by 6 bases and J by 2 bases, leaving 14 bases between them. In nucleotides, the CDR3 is TGTGCCAGCAGTCCCAGGGTATCAACCTACAATGAGCAGTTCTTC. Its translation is CASSPRVSTYNEQFF.